This T cell receptor beta chain is from a study of T cells in tuberculosis (dated by TCRdb to the late 2010s). Context from the whole study: In the study, CD1B tetramers and high-throughput TCR immunosequencing were combined to characterize T cells specific for the mycobacterial lipid antigen glucose monomycolate (GMM). In a South African clinical cohort, IGRA-negative adolescents, IGRA-positive adolescents with latent tuberculosis and adults with active tuberculosis were compared, with about eleven people in each group. PBMC from patients with active tuberculosis were archived either before the start of standard anti-tuberculosis treatment or within 7 days of starting that treatment. Overall study results and their limits: Clinical samples were chosen by availability of cryopreserved specimens, and active tuberculosis cases were adults while controls were adolescents. Compared with IGRA-negative controls, TCR-alpha repertoires from active tuberculosis had smaller mean NN-distances to GMM-specific TCRs, which suggests clonal expansion of these TCRs. An accuracy of under 90% (AUROC 0.75 to 0.9) was reached by a classifier using the diverse GMM-specific repertoire, compared with about 70% accuracy when GEM motif frequencies were used. The smaller NN-distances in active tuberculosis patients were driven in part by shorter CDR3-alpha lengths, while the difference seen for TCR-beta was not statistically significant.

Regarding this clone: Its antigen specificity is not known. Per-nucleotide qualities are absent, and no much larger clonotype sits a single base away.

The label giving this sample's time point can be read as: new active TB diagnosis, blood taken before or within 7 days of starting treatment. The patients with active tuberculosis were newly diagnosed, HIV-seronegative South African adults aged 18 years or older. Confirmation of active tuberculosis came from positive sputum smear microscopy and/or a positive M. tuberculosis culture. Immunosequencing of unsorted cryopreserved PBMC covered, on average, roughly 93,000 T cells per clinical donor. Inclusive of the bounding cysteine and phenylalanine, the CDR3 is 14 residues long. The sequence is cut down to CDR3 DNA, 42 bases in frame from base 1. From a lookup of the germline V gene, CDR1 and CDR2 are MNHNS and SASEGT. Clipping removes 6 bases from V and 4 bases from J, with 7 as the unmatched junction base count. The immunoSEQ multiplex PCR assay was used to generate TCR libraries, with TCR-beta and/or TCR-alpha/delta assays applied to each sample. The amplified TCR libraries were sequenced on the Illumina high-throughput platform. The paper's data handling went like this. Clustering and dimensionality reduction relied on pairwise TCRdist distances among GMM-specific receptors from T cells that were either sorted ex vivo or expanded in vitro. Each clinical repertoire was assigned a mean NN-distance score, defined as the average TCRdist to the nearest 10% of tetramer-positive reference sequences. GEM TCR motif frequency was calculated as the fraction of unique TCRs that matched known GEM sequences by V/J usage and CDR3 length. Active tuberculosis was classified by linear discriminant analysis with leave-one-out cross-validation, implemented in scikit-learn. In TCRdb, the immuneACCESS table is reduced to in-frame sequences with V and J assigned. These tables do not hold every clone; where another copy was compared, an unresolved V gene accounts for under half, and the others remain unexplained. V, J and clone size were drawn from that table, and D and trimming were deduced from the DNA. For this sample there are tens of thousands of clones; about 91% appear just once. About 6.8% of the sample goes to the ten largest clones.

The chain joins TRBV6-1 to TRBJ2-5; 8 of the junction bases match TRBD1. Material: PBMCs, obtained at tuberculosis diagnosis. The TCR sequence derives from an adult with tuberculosis. The nucleotide sequence reads as follows: TGTGCCAGCAGGCACAGGGGGATCGGAGAGACCCAGTACTTC. Its translation is CASRHRGIGETQYF.